A selection of T cell receptor beta chains follows, all from one sample in a study of T-cell reconstitution after alpha-beta-depleted transplantation in children. Using its own MiXCR run on the PCR reads, TCRdb lists one record per CDR3 protein. Of 550,000 to 800,000 distinct CDR3 sequences in the sample, around 13% were seen once. The material was PBMCs, obtained before TCRalphabeta/CD19-depleted stem cell transplant. These receptors all come from a girl between 2 and 10 years old with congenital amegakaryocytic thrombocytopenia, due to receive a stem cell transplant. CDR3s include the opening cysteine and the closing phenylalanine or tryptophan. A D gene is named only where the DNA matches it firmly. Expanded clones are given a class, and other clones once, few, many or no size at all.

CASSWGGQGNEKLFF | TGTGCCAGCAGTTGGGGCGGACAGGGAAACGAAAAACTGTTTTTT | 15 | TRBJ1-4 | TRBV28 | many | TRBD1
CASSFQADQETQYF | TGCGCCAGCAGCTTCCAGGCCGACCAAGAGACCCAGTACTTC | 14 | TRBJ2-5 | TRBV5-1 | NA | NA
CASSFAGGNTGELFF | TGCGCCAGCAGCTTCGCGGGAGGCAACACCGGGGAGCTGTTTTTT | 15 | TRBJ2-2 | TRBV5-1 | many | TRBD2
CTIAGPVNEQFF | TGTACAATAGCGGGTCCAGTCAATGAGCAGTTCTTC | 12 | TRBJ2-1 | TRBV20-1 | many | TRBD2
CASSLWDRVYNEQFF | TGTGCCAGCAGCTTGTGGGACAGGGTCTACAATGAGCAGTTCTTC | 15 | TRBJ2-1 | TRBV5-5 | many | TRBD1
CASSLSGRPDTQYF | TGTGCCAGCAGTTTGAGCGGGAGGCCGGATACGCAGTATTTT | 14 | TRBJ2-3 | TRBV28 | many | TRBD2
CSVEEPLAGVGTGELFF | TGCAGCGTTGAAGAACCCCTAGCGGGAGTGGGCACCGGGGAGCTGTTTTTT | 17 | TRBJ2-2 | TRBV29-1 | NA | TRBD2
CASSAQGAYNSPLHF | TGTGCCAGCAGCGCCCAGGGGGCCTATAATTCACCCCTCCACTTT | 15 | TRBJ1-6 | TRBV27 | NA | TRBD1
CASSRAGVNEQFF | TGCGCCAGCAGCCGGGCGGGGGTCAATGAGCAGTTCTTC | 13 | TRBJ2-1 | TRBV4-1 | NA | TRBD2
CAISDGSFESYEQYF | TGTGCCATCAGTGATGGGTCTTTCGAGTCCTACGAGCAGTACTTC | 15 | TRBJ2-7 | TRBV10-3 | many | NA
CSVEGLPGTQYF | TGCAGCGTTGAAGGTCTCCCGGGGACGCAGTATTTT | 12 | TRBJ2-3 | TRBV29-1 | NA | NA
CASSEAPGRGILYEQYF | TGTGCCAGCAGTGAAGCGCCTGGCAGGGGAATCCTGTACGAGCAGTACTTC | 17 | TRBJ2-7 | TRBV6-1 | NA | NA
CASSEEGLPSYNEQFF | TGCGCCAGCAGTGAGGAGGGGCTTCCCTCCTACAATGAGCAGTTCTTC | 16 | TRBJ2-1 | TRBV5-1 | many | NA
CASSLAGGQYNEQFF | TGCGCCAGCAGTCTAGCGGGAGGGCAATACAATGAGCAGTTCTTC | 15 | TRBJ2-1 | TRBV4-1 | NA | TRBD2
CASSQGDSGSFAAEQYF | TGTGCCAGCAGCCAAGGTGATAGCGGGAGTTTTGCGGCCGAGCAGTACTTC | 17 | TRBJ2-7 | TRBV4-2 | few | TRBD2
CASSPRQRQGGTDTQYF | TGTGCCAGCAGCCCCCGCCAGCGACAGGGAGGGACAGATACGCAGTATTTT | 17 | TRBJ2-3 | TRBV7-3 | NA | NA
CAISEGSFKGAYEQYF | TGTGCCATCAGTGAGGGGTCTTTCAAGGGGGCCTACGAGCAGTACTTC | 16 | TRBJ2-7 | TRBV10-3 | NA | NA
CASSLLGGALKNIQYF | TGTGCCAGCAGCTTACTTGGAGGGGCGCTCAAAAACATTCAGTACTTC | 16 | TRBJ2-4 | TRBV7-2 | NA | NA
CASSYPISGRISYNEQFF | TGTGCCAGCAGTTACCCGATTAGCGGGAGGATTTCTTACAATGAGCAGTTCTTC | 18 | TRBJ2-1 | TRBV12-3/TRBV12-4 | few | TRBD2
CATTDRAGRIHNEQFF | TGTGCCACCACCGACCGAGCGGGACGGATACACAATGAGCAGTTCTTC | 16 | TRBJ2-1 | TRBV28 | few | TRBD2
CSAGLWGFSHEQYF | TGCAGTGCTGGACTATGGGGCTTTTCCCACGAGCAGTACTTC | 14 | TRBJ2-7 | TRBV20-1 | many | NA
CSARDSAGDYNEQFF | TGCAGTGCTAGAGATTCTGCGGGAGACTACAATGAGCAGTTCTTC | 15 | TRBJ2-1 | TRBV20-1 | few | TRBD2
CASSLATSGDYEQYF | TGTGCCAGCAGCTTAGCGACTAGCGGGGACTACGAGCAGTACTTC | 15 | TRBJ2-7 | TRBV7-8 | few | TRBD2
CASSFWGREADTQYF | TGCGCCAGCAGCTTCTGGGGCAGGGAGGCAGATACGCAGTATTTT | 15 | TRBJ2-3 | TRBV5-1 | few | NA
CASSYTGLDEQYF | TGTGCCAGCAGTTACACGGGACTGGACGAGCAGTACTTC | 13 | TRBJ2-7 | TRBV6-5 | few | NA
CASSPPGGGNSPLHF | TGTGCCAGCAGTCCCCCAGGGGGGGGGAATTCACCCCTCCACTTT | 15 | TRBJ1-6 | TRBV6-1 | NA | TRBD1
CASSLALSSYNEQFF | TGTGCCAGCAGCTTAGCGCTGAGCTCCTACAATGAGCAGTTCTTC | 15 | TRBJ2-1 | TRBV7-2 | many | NA
CASSNPGSGANVLTF | TGTGCCAGCAGTAATCCAGGGTCTGGGGCCAACGTCCTGACTTTC | 15 | TRBJ2-6 | TRBV2 | few | NA
CASSPLAGFYNEQFF | TGTGCCAGCAGTCCTCTAGCGGGATTTTACAATGAGCAGTTCTTC | 15 | TRBJ2-1 | TRBV27 | NA | TRBD2
CASSPTGSSGRRNEQFF | TGCGCCAGCAGCCCAACAGGGAGTAGCGGGAGGAGAAATGAGCAGTTCTTC | 17 | TRBJ2-1 | TRBV5-1 | few | TRBD2
CASTKGAEDTQYF | TGCGCCAGCACCAAGGGAGCGGAGGATACGCAGTATTTT | 13 | TRBJ2-3 | TRBV5-1 | NA | NA
CSATDSTDTQYF | TGCAGTGCTACTGACTCCACAGATACGCAGTATTTT | 12 | TRBJ2-3 | TRBV20-1 | many | NA
CASSGAGGLEQFF | TGTGCCAGCAGCGGGGCGGGGGGGCTTGAGCAGTTCTTC | 13 | TRBJ2-1 | TRBV7-6 | NA | TRBD2
CATSLRLGSLIGDTQYF | TGTGCCACCAGTCTAAGATTGGGATCGCTAATCGGGGATACGCAGTATTTT | 17 | TRBJ2-3 | TRBV15 | many | NA
CASSPPSGSFYNEQFF | TGTGCCAGCAGCCCCCCTAGCGGGTCCTTCTACAATGAGCAGTTCTTC | 16 | TRBJ2-1 | TRBV7-2 | few | TRBD2
CASSTSRTGLFLGGELFF | TGTGCCAGCAGCACCAGCCGGACAGGGCTTTTTCTGGGCGGGGAGCTGTTTTTT | 18 | TRBJ2-2 | TRBV11-1 | few | TRBD1
CASSKTLTGLNFLEQYF | TGTGCCAGCAGCAAAACCTTAACAGGGTTGAATTTTCTCGAGCAGTACTTC | 17 | TRBJ2-7 | TRBV21-1 | NA | NA
CASSVVNSGETTDTQYF | TGTGCCAGCAGCGTCGTAAATTCGGGGGAGACCACAGATACGCAGTATTTT | 17 | TRBJ2-3 | TRBV7-8 | many | NA
CASSTGLAGLGETQYF | TGCGCCAGCAGCACGGGACTAGCGGGACTCGGAGAGACCCAGTACTTC | 16 | TRBJ2-5 | TRBV5-1 | few | TRBD2
CASSLEGAGEKLFF | TGTGCCAGCAGTTTAGAGGGGGCCGGTGAAAAACTGTTTTTT | 14 | TRBJ1-4 | TRBV12-3/TRBV12-4 | few | TRBD1
CASSEPRSYRPTDTQYF | TGTGCCAGCAGCGAACCCAGGTCCTATCGACCTACAGATACGCAGTATTTT | 17 | TRBJ2-3 | TRBV28 | many | NA
CASSHRAWTGGPETQYF | TGTGCCAGCAGCCACCGAGCCTGGACAGGGGGCCCAGAGACCCAGTACTTC | 17 | TRBJ2-5 | TRBV14 | NA | TRBD1
CASHELRRADTQYF | TGTGCCAGCCACGAGCTGCGTAGGGCAGATACGCAGTATTTT | 14 | TRBJ2-3 | TRBV6-1 | NA | NA
CAMGPGQSCYALFF | TGTGCCATGGGCCCCGGACAAAGCTGCTACGCGCTGTTTTTC | 14 | TRBJ2-7 | TRBV28 | NA | NA
CASSEGVLGGFWPYNEQFF | TGTGCCAGCAGTGAAGGGGTACTCGGGGGCTTCTGGCCCTACAATGAGCAGTTCTTC | 19 | TRBJ2-1 | TRBV2 | many | NA